The 30 T cell receptor beta chains below come from one sample, sequenced in a study of blood T cell repertoires in COVID-19 (dated by TCRdb to 2018 to 2020). Libraries came from the immunoSEQ multiplex PCR assay. As stored in TCRdb, this immuneACCESS dataset retains in-frame rearrangements with V and J assigned. A fraction of the clones does not appear; measured against another copy, unresolved V genes explain less than half of the discrepancy, and the remainder lacks a known reason. This sample comprises about 67,000 clones, 86% of them detected only once. Of the sample, roughly 4% falls within the top ten clones. Sequencing was done on a sample of peripheral blood. The receptor source for this set is a man aged 50 or older with active COVID-19.

This rearrangement joins TRBV4-2 to TRBJ2-7, with 9 bases that match TRBD1. The V gene end was trimmed by 1 base and the J gene end by 3 bases; junction bases not matched to a gene: 7. Germline V gives CDR1 LGHNA, CDR2 YNFKEQ. The CDR3 contains 16 residues. CDR3 sequence reads: CASSQAVGTGIYEQYF. CDR3 DNA: TGTGCCAGCAGCCAAGCTGTGGGGACAGGGATCTACGAGCAGTACTTC.

The J gene is TRBJ2-5, the V gene TRBV7-8; 11 bases are shared with TRBD1. The V segment lost 6 bases and the J segment 5 bases; nucleotides outside the gene matches: 23. Per germline, CDR1 SGHVS and CDR2 FQNEAQ. The CDR3 is 20 residues long. The CDR3 spells CASRPPWRTGGSTGRETQYF. Here the CDR3 DNA reads TGTGCCAGCAGACCACCTTGGAGGACAGGGGGCTCTACGGGGCGGGAGACCCAGTACTTC.

The chain combines TRBV5-4 with TRBJ2-2; TRBD2 matches at 13 bases. V dropped 5 bases and J dropped 5; count of bases not matched to a gene: 6. This CDR3 contains 16 residues. Germline CDR1 reads SGHNT; CDR2 reads YYREEE (reference sequence). The CDR3 DNA is TGTGCCAGCAGACACGGGACTAGCGGGAATACCGGGGAGCTGTTTTTT. Its protein is CASRHGTSGNTGELFF.

The chain joins TRBV7-9 to TRBJ1-5; 7 bases align to TRBD1. The CDR3 runs to 15 residues. V trimming: 5 bases; J trimming: 5 bases; junction bases outside the gene matches: 9. CDR1 is SEHNR, CDR2 FQNEAQ, per germline (reference sequence). In DNA, the CDR3 is TGTGCCAGCAGCCATGCGGGCAGGGGGGATCAGCCCCAGCATTTT. It encodes CASSHAGRGDQPQHF.

A few counts support this clone. This chain connects TRBV9 to TRBJ2-2, with D possibly matching TRBD2 (6 bases). The CDR3 runs 14 residues. In germline, CDR1 is SGDLS, CDR2 YYNGEE. Trimming pared 3 bases from V and 2 bases from J, leaving 8 bases between. This CDR3 reads CASSADYNTGELFF. The CDR3 nucleotides are TGTGCCAGCAGCGCGGACTATAACACCGGGGAGCTGTTTTTT.

The CDR3, as DNA: TGTGCCTGGAAGGTGCAGGGGGGAAATGAGCAGTTCTTC. This encodes CAWKVQGGNEQFF. The V call is TRBV30, the J call TRBJ2-1, with a weak D call TRBD1 (7 bases). The V gene lost 4 bases and the J gene lost 7 bases, with 14 bases spanning the gap. CDR1 GTSNPN and CDR2 SVGIG come from the germline V gene (reference sequence). CDR3 length: 13 amino acids.

The chain uses TRBV5-4 and TRBJ2-7, with 8 nucleotides matching TRBD2. The CDR3 contains 14 residues. V shed 3 bases and J 0 bases; nucleotides not matched to a gene: 2. The germline gives CDR1 SGHNT, CDR2 YYREEE (reference sequence). DNA for the CDR3: TGTGCCAGCAGCTCGGGACTAGGCTCCTACGAGCAGTACTTC. Its translation is CASSSGLGSYEQYF.

V gene TRBV28 combines with J gene TRBJ1-5, with 7 bases lining up with TRBD1. The CDR3 consists of 13 residues. Germline CDR1 MDHEN, CDR2 SYDVKM. After removal of 5 bases from V and 7 bases from J, the junction contained 5 bases not matched to a gene. The CDR3 spells CASSDRVRQPQHF. The CDR3 nucleotides read TGTGCCAGCAGTGACAGGGTAAGGCAGCCCCAGCATTTT.

The chain carries TRBV7-3 and TRBJ1-3; possibly TRBD1 for D (5 bases). Per the germline V gene, CDR1 is SGHTA and CDR2 is FQGTGA. The V end was cut by 5 bases, the J end by 0 bases, with 11 bases between. CDR3 length: 15 residues. CDR3 in DNA: TGTGCCAGCAGCGGAGACAGCGCCTCTGGAAACACCATATATTTT. Translation gives CASSGDSASGNTIYF.

The CDR3 DNA sequence: TGTGCCAGCAGCTTAGTACAGGGACAAGAGACCCAGTACTTC. It encodes CASSLVQGQETQYF. The chain employs TRBV7-9 and TRBJ2-5, with a possible D match to TRBD1 (6 bases). The CDR3 contains 14 residues. Germline V CDR1 and CDR2: SEHNR, FQNEAQ (reference sequence). V was pared by 1 base and J by 2 bases, with 8 bases between.

In its sample, this clone was seen once. The V call is TRBV19, the J call TRBJ2-3; 13 nucleotides agree with TRBD2. There are 16 residues in the CDR3. Trimming at V came to 5 bases and at J to 3 bases, leaving 5 bases not matched to a gene. CDR1 and CDR2 (germline): LNHDA, SQIVND (reference sequence). The CDR3 spells CASSAGLAGFTDTQYF. For the CDR3, the DNA is TGTGCCAGTAGTGCGGGACTAGCGGGATTTACAGATACGCAGTATTTT.

CDR3 amino acids: CASNIAGASYNEQFF. CDR3 DNA sequence: TGTGCCAGCAATATAGCGGGGGCCTCCTACAATGAGCAGTTCTTC. This sequence joins TRBV6-5 and TRBJ2-1; 9 bases match TRBD2. The CDR3 spans 15 residues. Per germline, CDR1 MNHEY and CDR2 SVGAGI. V shed 7 bases and J 0 bases; nucleotides not matched to a gene: 4.

This clone was seen only once. This sequence joins TRBV4-2 and TRBJ2-3, with 9 bases fitting TRBD2. Germline V CDR1 and CDR2: LGHNA, YNFKEQ. V shed 1 base, J shed 4 bases, and the junction held 3 bases outside the gene matches. The length of the CDR3 is 15 residues. This CDR3 reads CASSQGLADSDTQYF. The CDR3 coding sequence is TGTGCCAGCAGCCAAGGACTAGCGGATTCAGATACGCAGTATTTT.

The chain couples TRBV4-3 to TRBJ2-7; 7 bases fit TRBD2. The CDR3 has 16 amino acids. The germline V gene has CDR1 LGHNA and CDR2 YSLEER. Trimming cost V 0 bases and J 2 bases; bases outside gene matches: 7. The CDR3 loop reads CASSQDRASGPYEQYF. CDR3 nucleotide sequence: TGCGCCAGCAGCCAAGATCGGGCTAGCGGACCCTACGAGCAGTACTTC.

This rearrangement joins TRBV29-1 to TRBJ2-1; 7 bases match TRBD1. Germline V CDR1 and CDR2: SQVTM, ANQGSEA. CDR3 size: 14 residues. V lost 7 bases to trimming and J lost 5 bases; unmatched junction nucleotides: 11. The CDR3 is CSGRSRGLDNEQFF. The CDR3 bases are TGCAGCGGGAGGTCAAGGGGGCTTGACAATGAGCAGTTCTTC.

The table lists this clone with a few counts. J is TRBJ2-1 and V is TRBV29-1; 8 bases are a match to TRBD2. Germline V gene data show CDR1 as SQVTM and CDR2 as ANQGSEA. This CDR3 is built from 14 residues. After removal of 6 bases from V and 7 bases from J, the junction contained 11 bases not matched to a gene. CDR3 region: CSVVTTGGRNEQFF. DNA for the CDR3: TGCAGCGTCGTAACAACGGGGGGGCGTAATGAGCAGTTCTTC.

The chain recombines TRBV6-5 with TRBJ2-5; D possibly corresponds to TRBD2 (7 bases). There are 15 residues in the CDR3. V was clipped by 5 bases and J by 4 bases, with 17 bases between them. Germline values: CDR1 MNHEY, CDR2 SVGAGI. DNA for the CDR3: TGTGCCAGCAGTACAATTCGAGGGGGGGCAGAGACCCAGTACTTC. Its protein is CASSTIRGGAETQYF.

V and J are TRBV4-2 and TRBJ2-2; D ambiguous. V lost 0 bases, J lost 2 bases, and 4 bases lay in between. CDR3 length: 14 residues. Germline V gene lookup returns CDR1 LGHNA and CDR2 YNFKEQ. CDR3 residues: CASSQEANTGELFF. The CDR3 DNA is TGTGCCAGCAGCCAAGAAGCCAACACCGGGGAGCTGTTTTTT.

This chain uses TRBV5-4 with TRBJ2-2; D gene ambiguous. Deletions cut 4 bases from V and 4 bases from J, with 14 bases between. Germline V gene lookup returns CDR1 SGHNT and CDR2 YYREEE (reference sequence). The CDR3 contains 15 residues. CDR3 in amino acids: CASSARNPSTGELFF. The DNA for the CDR3 is TGTGCCAGCAGCGCACGCAATCCGAGCACCGGGGAGCTGTTTTTT.

V and J are TRBV19 and TRBJ2-1; TRBD2 matches 12 bases. Germline CDR1 reads LNHDA; CDR2 reads SQIVND (reference sequence). Trimming removed 8 bases from V and 1 base from J; junction bases left unmatched: 6. CDR3 size: 16 residues. The CDR3 region has the DNA TGTGCCAGTGCCCGGACTAGCGGGGCTTCCTACAATGAGCAGTTCTTC. Residues: CASARTSGASYNEQFF.

The chain employs TRBV5-1 and TRBJ1-3, with TRBD1 matching over 10 bases. Germline V gene lookup returns CDR1 SGHRS and CDR2 YFSETQ. Trimming removed 2 bases from V and 1 base from J; junction bases left unmatched: 3. The CDR3 contains 16 residues. The CDR3 DNA sequence: TGCGCCAGCAGCTTACGGACAGGGGGATCTGGAAACACCATATATTTT. Its protein product is CASSLRTGGSGNTIYF.

The chain employs TRBV4-3 and TRBJ2-1; 9 nucleotides agree with TRBD2. V lost 3 bases, J lost 0 bases, and 9 bases stayed unmatched. The CDR3 is 18 residues long. Germline V gene lookup returns CDR1 LGHNA and CDR2 YSLEER. The CDR3 DNA is TGCGCCAGCAGCCAGAACCCTCTAGCGGGGAGCTCCTACAATGAGCAGTTCTTC. Protein: CASSQNPLAGSSYNEQFF.

The chain is built from TRBV7-2 and TRBJ1-4; possibly TRBD1 for D (5 bases). Germline CDR1 and CDR2: SGHTA and FQGNSA. V was pared by 2 bases and J by 6 bases, with 13 bases between. This CDR3 spans 15 amino acids. This CDR3 reads CASSLWGVRDEKLFF. CDR3 in DNA: TGTGCCAGCAGCTTATGGGGGGTTAGAGATGAAAAACTGTTTTTT.

V and J are TRBV7-2 and TRBJ1-1, with no clear D. The germline gives CDR1 SGHTA, CDR2 FQGNSA. This CDR3 has 14 amino acids. The V gene lost 5 bases and the J gene lost 5 bases, with 15 bases spanning the gap. The CDR3 DNA follows: TGTGCCAGCAGCACGGGAGCCTTGAGAACTGAAGCTTTCTTT. This gives the protein CASSTGALRTEAFF. Complete variable domain (other parts from reference TRBV7-2 and TRBJ1-1): GAGVSQSPSNKVTEKGKDVELRCDPISGHTALYWYRQSLGQGLEFLIYFQGNSAPDKSGLPSDRFSAERTGGSVSTLTIQRTQQEDSAVYLCASSTGALRTEAFFGQGTRLTVV.

V gene TRBV18 combines with J gene TRBJ1-6, with D tentatively TRBD1 (5 bases). The V gene lost 6 bases and the J gene lost 14 bases, with 14 bases spanning the gap. Germline CDR1 KGHSH, CDR2 LQKENI. The CDR3 is 12 amino acids. The CDR3 here is CASSTSTVSLHF. DNA of the CDR3: TGTGCCAGCTCTACTTCGACAGTCTCCCTCCACTTT.

The V and J genes are TRBV5-4 and TRBJ2-3, with 9 positions matching TRBD2. The CDR3 covers 14 residues. V shed 0 bases, J shed 6 bases, and the junction held 2 bases outside the gene matches. CDR1 and CDR2 from the germline V gene are SGHNT and YYREEE (reference sequence). The CDR3 spells CASSLGGGADTQYF. In DNA form, the CDR3 reads TGTGCCAGCAGCTTGGGCGGGGGGGCTGATACGCAGTATTTT.

V gene TRBV18 combines with J gene TRBJ1-1; D is perhaps TRBD1 (6 bases). Per germline, CDR1 KGHSH and CDR2 LQKENI. The V and J ends lost 5 bases and 5 bases respectively, with 15 bases between them. The CDR3 extends over 14 amino acids. CDR3 protein: CASSAGQQGTEAFF. DNA for the CDR3: TGTGCCAGCTCAGCCGGTCAACAGGGAACTGAAGCTTTCTTT. The full variable domain, its missing parts supplied by reference TRBV18 and TRBJ1-1, is NAGVMQNPRHLVRRRGQEARLRCSPMKGHSHVYWYRQLPEEGLKFMVYLQKENIIDESGMPKERFSAEFPKEGPSILRIQQVVRGDSAAYFCASSAGQQGTEAFFGQGTRLTVV.

V usage is TRBV19 and J usage is TRBJ2-7, with 12 bases fitting TRBD2. The junction had 3 bases not matched to a gene; V was cut back by 4 bases and J by 2 bases. CDR3 size: 15 residues. Per germline, CDR1 LNHDA and CDR2 SQIVND (reference sequence). This CDR3 is CASSSRTSGAYEQYF. The CDR3 nucleotides read TGTGCCAGTAGTAGCCGGACTAGCGGGGCCTACGAGCAGTACTTC.

This sequence joins TRBV19 and TRBJ2-2; 15 bases line up with TRBD2. V lost 6 bases and J lost 3; bases outside the gene matches: 8. The CDR3 has 18 amino acids. Germline loops: CDR1 LNHDA, CDR2 SQIVND (reference sequence). For the CDR3, the DNA is TGTGCCAGTAGACCCGGACTAGCGGGGGGGCGTCACACCGGGGAGCTGTTTTTT. Its translation is CASRPGLAGGRHTGELFF.

CDR3 in DNA: TGTGCCAGCTTATCTAGGTATGAGCAGTTCTTC. It translates to CASLSRYEQFF. The chain is built from TRBV6-6 and TRBJ2-1, with D unresolved. The CDR3 sequence is 11 residues long. Germline values: CDR1 MNHNY, CDR2 SVGAGI (reference sequence). Trimming stripped 8 bases from V and 8 bases from J, with 10 bases between.